Below, 20 T cell receptor beta chains from the same sample are listed, as sequenced in a study of tumor-infiltrating lymphocytes in primary liver carcinoma. Both blood RNA, taken from unsorted whole blood, and germline DNA were extracted. TCR beta cDNA was reverse-transcribed from about 500 ng of total RNA. The reaction used a constant-region primer and ProtoScript II reverse transcriptase. The TCR beta library was amplified through three nested multiplex PCR rounds in a modified ARM-PCR procedure. Two initial PCR rounds of about 11 cycles each paired TRBV1-TRBV30 forward primers with a C-beta reverse primer. TCRdb used MiXCR to reprocess the multiplex PCR reads, holding one entry per CDR3 protein. The sample lists about 200,000 distinct CDR3 sequences, around 60% occurring once. Sequencing was done on a sample of peripheral blood. The receptors derive from a woman aged 55-69 years with primary liver carcinoma and hepatitis B virus infection.

This clonotype was counted ten times or more. The gene calls are TRBV14 and TRBJ2-7; D perhaps matches TRBD1 (5 bases). Germline V gene lookup returns CDR1 SGHDN and CDR2 FVKESK. V was shortened by 1 base and J by 5 bases, with 12 bases between the two germline ends. The CDR3 runs 14 residues. CDR3 sequence reads: CASSQVMAGHEQYF. The CDR3 DNA reads as TGTGCCAGCAGCCAAGTTATGGCAGGGCACGAGCAGTACTTC.

The J gene is TRBJ2-1, the V gene TRBV11-3; 9 nucleotides align to TRBD1. CDR1 is SGHNT, CDR2 YENEEA, per germline. This CDR3 has 15 amino acids. With 11 bases clipped from V and 2 bases from J, the junction kept 10 bases outside the gene matches. CDR3 in DNA: TGTGCCTGCAACTTAAGGACAGGGGCCTACAATGAGCAGTTCTTC. Translation: CACNLRTGAYNEQFF.

The J gene is TRBJ2-5, the V gene TRBV5-4; D may be TRBD1 or TRBD2 (5 bases each). In germline, CDR1 is SGHNT, CDR2 YYREEE (reference sequence). The V gene lost 0 bases and the J gene lost 2 bases, with 11 bases spanning the gap. The CDR3 is 15 residues long. The chain's CDR3 is CASSLVGVRQETQYF. DNA for the CDR3: TGTGCCAGCAGCTTGGTGGGGGTTCGACAAGAGACCCAGTACTTC.

As for this clonotype: One junction end does not reproduce the germline sequence, and a read error may be involved. The chain carries TRBV12-3 or TRBV12-4 and TRBJ2-7; D might be TRBD1 (5 bases). CDR3 size: 17 residues. The CDR3 sequence is CANSTTWGTLTSYEQYF. CDR3 nucleotide sequence: TGTGCCAACAGTACGACTTGGGGCACCTTAACCTCCTACGAGCAGTACTTC.

A single count supports this clonotype. The junction departs from germline at one end; a sequencing error may be responsible. J is TRBJ2-5 and V is TRBV5-4; the D is unclear. There are 14 residues in the CDR3. The germline gives CDR1 SGHNT, CDR2 YYREEE (reference sequence). The DNA for the CDR3 is TGTGCCAGCAGCTTGGCTCTAAATCAAGAGACGCAGTACTTC. Its protein product is CASSLALNQETQYF. Using reference TRBV5-4 and TRBJ2-5 for the parts outside the CDR3, the full variable domain is ETGVTQSPTHLIKTRGQQVTLRCSSQSGHNTVSWYQQALGQGPQFIFQYYREEENGRGNFPPRFSGLQFPNYSSELNVNALELDDSALYLCASSLALNQETQYFGPGTRLLVL.

A word on this clonotype: Just one base apart from a much larger clone, this may be a read error. The chain couples TRBV6-5 to TRBJ2-7; D gene unclear. V lost 5 bases and J lost 4, with 12 bases in between. Germline V lookup: CDR1 MNHEY, CDR2 SVGAGI. There are 13 residues in the CDR3. The CDR3 region is CASSEVRQYEQYF. DNA of the CDR3: TGTGCCAGCAGTGAAGTAAGGCAGTACGAGCAGTACTTC.

Comment on this clonotype: A much larger clone differs by one base, so this may be a read error. The chain combines TRBV6-1 with TRBJ1-6; 9 nucleotides agree with TRBD1. CDR1 and CDR2 from the germline V gene are MNHNS and SASEGT. The CDR3 extends over 18 amino acids. The CDR3 DNA follows: TGTGCCATCAGTGAAGCTTTGACAGGGGGATTTCGGAATTCACCCCTCCACTTT. Protein sequence: CAISEALTGGFRNSPLHF.

This clonotype was detected only once. At one of its ends the junction is not consistent with the germline gene, which may arise from a read error. The chain carries TRBV11-2 and TRBJ2-7; 7 bases are a match to TRBD2. The CDR3 is 16 amino acids. Germline CDR1 is SGHAT and CDR2 is FQNNGV. CDR3 in amino acids: CVSSPLRREILYEQYF. The CDR3 coding sequence is TGTGTCAGCAGCCCCCTTAGGCGGGAGATTCTCTACGAGCAGTACTTC.

In the case of this clonotype: At one of its ends the junction is not consistent with the germline gene, which may arise from a read error. J is TRBJ2-3 and V is TRBV11-1; D may be TRBD1 (6 bases). This CDR3 has 15 amino acids. Germline V gene sequence: CDR1 SGHAT, CDR2 FQDESV (reference sequence). In DNA form, the CDR3 reads TGTGCCAGCAGCGTGGGACAAAGGGGTACGGATAAGCAGTATTTT. Its protein is CASSVGQRGTDKQYF.

This clonotype has a single count. One end of the junction is discordant with germline, which a read error may explain. The chain is built from TRBV25-1 and TRBJ1-2; tentative D call: TRBD1 (5 bases). Germline V lookup: CDR1 MGHDK, CDR2 SYGVNS. The CDR3 length is 13 residues. For the CDR3, the DNA is TGTGCCAGCAGTGAAAGGGGTCTGCATGGCTGCACCTTC. The encoded protein is CASSERGLHGCTF.

This clonotype was counted a few times. The J gene is TRBJ2-3, the V gene TRBV7-8; TRBD2 matches 7 bases. The CDR3 totals 15 residues. V lost 6 bases to trimming and J lost 1 base; unmatched junction nucleotides: 7. Germline V gene sequence: CDR1 SGHVS, CDR2 FQNEAQ. CDR3 protein: CASRASGLGTDTQYF. The CDR3 nucleotides are TGTGCCAGCAGAGCTAGCGGACTAGGCACAGATACGCAGTATTTT.

The chain combines TRBV11-1 with TRBJ2-2; 11 bases agree with TRBD2. The germline gives CDR1 SGHAT, CDR2 FQDESV (reference sequence). The CDR3 has 20 amino acids. The V and J ends lost 8 bases and 0 bases, in that order; junction bases with no gene match: 17. CDR3 sequence (DNA): TGTGCCAGCTGGCCAACCCCCGGGACTAGCGGCAATACGAACACCGGGGAGCTGTTTTTT. Encoded protein: CASWPTPGTSGNTNTGELFF.

In regard to this clonotype: The germline gene is not matched at one end of the junction; a read error may be the cause. The chain links TRBV4-2 to TRBJ2-2, with 11 bases fitting TRBD2. This CDR3 region has 20 residues. Germline CDR1 and CDR2: LGHNA and YNFKEQ. The CDR3 spells CASGQHGGLAGWGDTGELFF. Written as DNA, the CDR3 is TGTGCCAGCGGCCAACATGGAGGACTAGCGGGTTGGGGGGACACCGGGGAGCTGTTTTTT.

As concerns this clonotype: A read error is possible here, since a much larger clone lies one base away. The genes are TRBV6-1 and TRBJ1-5, with D hard to call. Germline V gene sequence: CDR1 MNHNS, CDR2 SASEGT. The CDR3 length is 15 residues. The CDR3 sequence is CVSSDWAGYNQPQHF. CDR3 bases: TGTGTCAGCAGTGACTGGGCGGGCTACAATCAGCCCCAGCATTTT.

The table lists this clonotype with a few counts. Here the CDR3 reads CSVELTLLSGNTIYF. The CDR3 DNA sequence: TGCAGCGTTGAGTTGACACTACTCTCTGGAAACACCATATATTTT. This rearrangement joins TRBV29-1 to TRBJ1-3; D remains ambiguous. V was trimmed by 3 bases and J by 0 bases, leaving 12 bases between them. Germline CDR1 SQVTM, CDR2 ANQGSEA. The CDR3 totals 15 residues.

This clonotype was seen many times. The rearrangement links TRBV6-5 to TRBJ2-3; the D gene is possibly TRBD2 (5 bases). Germline CDR1 and CDR2: MNHEY and SVGAGI. This CDR3 region has 15 residues. Trimming removed 0 bases at V and 2 bases at J, with 9 bases between. CDR3 amino acids: CASSYSTDYTDTQYF. Here the CDR3 DNA reads TGTGCCAGCAGTTACTCGACCGACTACACAGATACGCAGTATTTT.

For this clonotype: A read error may be the cause here, since a much bigger clone is one base away. The chain links TRBV5-1 to TRBJ2-3, with D unclear. CDR3 length: 14 amino acids. Germline V gene lookup returns CDR1 SGHRS and CDR2 YFSETQ. This CDR3 reads CASSSRPGADTRYF. The CDR3, as DNA: TGCGCCAGCAGCTCCCGTCCGGGCGCAGATACGCGGTATTTT.

Note on this clonotype: The junction differs from germline at one of its ends, possibly a read error. The V gene is TRBV28, the J gene TRBJ2-7, with TRBD2 identical over 14 bases. The CDR3 loop spans 17 amino acids. Per the germline V gene, CDR1 is MDHEN and CDR2 is SYDVKM. In nucleotides, the CDR3 is TGTGCCAGCAGCCCTTTCGGGGGACTAGCGGGAGACTACGATCAGTACTTC. Encoded protein: CASSPFGGLAGDYDQYF.

The chain combines TRBV7-3 with TRBJ2-3; perhaps TRBD1 as D (5 bases). Germline V gene data show CDR1 as SGHTA and CDR2 as FQGTGA. V shed 9 bases and J shed 5 bases, with 18 bases lying between them. This CDR3 has 14 residues. The CDR3 DNA reads as TGTGCCAGGAGAGACGTTAAAAGGGGAGATACGCAGTATTTT. This sequence encodes CARRDVKRGDTQYF.

In this sample, this clonotype turned up once. The rearrangement joins TRBV6-1 to TRBJ1-3; D uncertain. Per germline, CDR1 MNHNS and CDR2 SASEGT. This CDR3 region has 16 residues. Trimming cost V 1 base and J 0 bases, with 10 bases left between them. The CDR3 reads CASSEGQSTSGNTIYF. The CDR3 nucleotides are TGTGCCAGCAGTGAAGGGCAGAGTACCTCTGGAAACACCATATATTTT.